This T cell receptor (beta chain) was obtained from a study of T cells expressing NK-cell markers. Looking at the study overall: Repertoire data for TCR beta were derived from sorted T cells (CD3+CD56+NKG2C+, CD3+CD56+NKG2C- and CD3+CD56-NKG2C+). The authors sequenced eight donors, of whom seven were HCMV-seropositive and one was seronegative.

UMI-tagged 5'RACE template switching yielded the TCR beta cDNA. One entry per CDR3 protein, without DNA, is what TCRdb gives after re-calling the 5' RACE reads. Recorded for this sample: roughly 420,000 distinct CDR3 sequences. The germline V gene encodes CDR1 SGHTA and CDR2 FQGNSA. This CDR3 has 14 amino acids. The sequence was collected from a woman between 18 and 69 years old in good health. V gene TRBV7-2 combines with J gene TRBJ1-5; TCRdb indicates TRBD1, and absent DNA this call remains unverified. The specimen was blood T cells: a sorted CD56 or NKG2C T cell subset, CD4+ or CD8+ T cells, or bulk PBMC T cells (not recorded which). The CDR3 is CASSSPGGYQPQHF.